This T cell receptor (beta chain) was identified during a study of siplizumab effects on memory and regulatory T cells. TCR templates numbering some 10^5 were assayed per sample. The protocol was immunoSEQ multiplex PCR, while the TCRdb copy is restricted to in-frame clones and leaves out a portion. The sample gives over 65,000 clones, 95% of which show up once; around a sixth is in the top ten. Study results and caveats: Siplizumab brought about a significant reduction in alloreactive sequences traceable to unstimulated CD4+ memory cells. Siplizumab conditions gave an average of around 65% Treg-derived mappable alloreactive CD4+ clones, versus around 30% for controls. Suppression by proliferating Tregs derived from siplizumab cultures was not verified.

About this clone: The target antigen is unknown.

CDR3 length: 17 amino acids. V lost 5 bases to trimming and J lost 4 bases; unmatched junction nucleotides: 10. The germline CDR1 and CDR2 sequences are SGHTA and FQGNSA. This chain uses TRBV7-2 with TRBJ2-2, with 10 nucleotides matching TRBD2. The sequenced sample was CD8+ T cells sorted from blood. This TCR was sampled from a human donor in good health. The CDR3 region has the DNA TGTGCCAGCAGCAACGTAAGACTAGCGGGCGCCACCGGGGAGCTGTTTTTT. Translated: CASSNVRLAGATGELFF.